These 29 T cell receptor beta chains share one sample of origin, sequenced in a study of control samples from healthy donors and cancer patients. The data were produced by immunoSEQ multiplex PCR, yet TCRdb's version contains in-frame clones alone and is incomplete. The data contain approximately 120,000 clones, more than 75% of them seen just once; the ten biggest clones take up 7% to 10%. The sample was blood. These receptors were obtained from a man aged 35-49 years in good health.

This chain links TRBV27 with TRBJ1-1; 9 nucleotides match TRBD1. The V gene end was trimmed by 5 bases and the J gene end by 3 bases; junction bases not matched to a gene: 4. Per the germline V gene, CDR1 is MNHEY and CDR2 is SMNVEV (reference sequence). The CDR3 contains 14 residues. The CDR3 DNA is TGTGCCAGCAGTAAACAGGGGGCAGACACTGAAGCTTTCTTT. Protein product: CASSKQGADTEAFF.

J is TRBJ1-1 and V is TRBV7-2; D not resolved. Germline values: CDR1 SGHTA, CDR2 FQGNSA. Trimming removed 1 base at V and 2 bases at J, with 8 bases between. The CDR3 length is 14 residues. The CDR3 DNA follows: TGTGCCAGCAGCTTAGTTCCAGTTAACACTGAAGCTTTCTTT. Translated, it gives CASSLVPVNTEAFF.

J is TRBJ2-7 and V is TRBV5-5; 11 bases fit TRBD1. Looked up from germline, CDR1 is SGHKS and CDR2 is YYEKEE (reference sequence). The CDR3 sequence is 16 residues long. Trimming removed 2 bases from V and 5 bases from J; junction bases left unmatched: 9. The CDR3 coding sequence is TGTGCCAGCAGCTTACTGGACAGGGGGCCTAGCCACGAGCAGTACTTC. It encodes CASSLLDRGPSHEQYF.

This rearrangement joins TRBV19 to TRBJ1-5; TRBD1 aligns across 7 bases. Germline CDR1 reads LNHDA; CDR2 reads SQIVND (reference sequence). V lost 9 bases, J lost 4 bases, and 12 bases stayed unmatched. This CDR3 spans 15 amino acids. DNA for the CDR3: TGTGCCAGCCGGGACAGAGACCTTTTTAATCAGCCCCAGCATTTT. It encodes CASRDRDLFNQPQHF.

In this sample, this clone turned up once. This CDR3 reads CASSDDMRQGVRGYTF. The CDR3 DNA reads as TGTGCCAGCAGTGACGATATGCGACAGGGAGTAAGGGGCTACACCTTC. The chain combines TRBV6-4 with TRBJ1-2; 7 bases are shared with TRBD1. The V gene's germline CDR1 is MRHNA and CDR2 SNTAGT. J lost 8 bases, V lost 2 bases, and 14 bases had no gene match. CDR3 length equals 16 residues.

The rearrangement uses TRBV5-4 and TRBJ2-2; TRBD1 or TRBD2 may be the D gene (5 bases each). Germline V gene lookup returns CDR1 SGHNT and CDR2 YYREEE (reference sequence). V lost 8 bases, J lost 4 bases, and 9 bases lay in between. The CDR3 is 12 residues long. CDR3 coding DNA: TGTGCCAGTATGGGACCCACCGGGGAGCTGTTTTTT. Amino acid sequence: CASMGPTGELFF.

V gene TRBV5-4 combines with J gene TRBJ2-7; TRBD1 aligns across 8 bases. CDR1 is SGHNT and CDR2 is YYREEE in the germline V gene (reference sequence). With 4 bases clipped from V and 3 bases from J, the junction kept 9 bases outside the gene matches. CDR3 length: 15 amino acids. The CDR3 sequence: CASSDPTGAIYEQYF. DNA for the CDR3: TGTGCCAGCAGCGACCCGACAGGGGCGATCTACGAGCAGTACTTC. Based on the CDR3 plus reference TRBV5-4 and TRBJ2-7, the full variable domain is ETGVTQSPTHLIKTRGQQVTLRCSSQSGHNTVSWYQQALGQGPQFIFQYYREEENGRGNFPPRFSGLQFPNYSSELNVNALELDDSALYLCASSDPTGAIYEQYFGPGTRLTVT.

The table lists this clone with a count of one. The chain recombines TRBV2 with TRBJ2-7, with D possibly matching TRBD1 (6 bases). Germline-derived CDR1 and CDR2 are SNHLY and FYNNEI. CDR3 length equals 13 residues. Between the trimmed V and J ends, which lost 10 bases and 0 bases, there was a span of 13 bases. DNA for the CDR3: TGTGCCAAGAGACAGGATCCCTCCTACGAGCAGTACTTC. Protein sequence: CAKRQDPSYEQYF.

This clone was detected only once. V gene TRBV12-3 or TRBV12-4 combines with J gene TRBJ2-5, with D possibly TRBD2 on 5 matching bases. This CDR3 comprises 13 residues. V was shortened by 4 bases and J by 9 bases, with 15 bases between the two germline ends. In DNA form, the CDR3 reads TGTGCCAGCAGTTCAATTCTGGACGGGGCCCAGTACTTC. This encodes CASSSILDGAQYF.

The chain has TRBV2 and TRBJ1-2; D is unresolved. The V gene's germline CDR1 is SNHLY and CDR2 FYNNEI. V gave up 8 bases and J gave up 0 bases, with 13 bases separating them. The CDR3 has 14 amino acids. The CDR3: CASSTPPSNYGYTF. In DNA form, the CDR3 reads TGTGCCAGCTCTACCCCGCCTTCTAACTATGGCTACACCTTC.

The chain uses TRBV10-3 and TRBJ1-6, with unresolved D. Trimming pared 2 bases from V and 5 bases from J, leaving 7 bases between. Per germline, CDR1 ENHRY and CDR2 SYGVKD. The CDR3 has 14 residues. CDR3: CAISEKQNNSPLHF. DNA for the CDR3: TGTGCCATCAGTGAGAAACAGAATAATTCACCCCTCCACTTT.

A note on this clone: The DNA is omitted, as the CDR3 cannot be located on it reliably, and the CDR3 follows TCRdb's listing. This sequence joins TRBV7-2 and TRBJ1-6; the table's D call TRBD1 went unverified against the DNA. Looked up from germline, CDR1 is SGHTA and CDR2 is FQGNSA. The CDR3 is 15 residues long, counting both termini. The CDR3 here is CASSLWTRPFPFLHF.

V and J are TRBV6-6 and TRBJ1-3, with TRBD1 identical over 7 bases. The CDR3 is 16 residues long. V gave up 2 bases and J gave up 5 bases; unmatched junction bases: 9. From germline, CDR1 is MNHNY and CDR2 SVGAGI (reference sequence). The CDR3 protein is CASSYRQGEYRNTIYF. CDR3 DNA: TGTGCCAGCAGTTACCGACAGGGAGAGTATAGAAACACCATATATTTT.

The chain joins TRBV2 to TRBJ1-3; no firm D call. V lost 7 bases, J lost 0 bases, and 4 bases lay in between. CDR3 length: 12 amino acids. Germline loops: CDR1 SNHLY, CDR2 FYNNEI. The CDR3 region is CASNPSGNTIYF. Written as DNA, the CDR3 is TGTGCCAGCAACCCCTCTGGAAACACCATATATTTT.

This sequence joins TRBV18 and TRBJ1-5; D gene unclear. Trimming took 2 bases from V and 0 from J, leaving 14 bases between them. The germline V gene encodes CDR1 KGHSH and CDR2 LQKENI. This CDR3 comprises 17 residues. CDR3 in amino acids: CASSPIRARYSNQPQHF. As DNA, the CDR3 is TGTGCCAGCTCACCAATTAGGGCAAGATATAGCAATCAGCCCCAGCATTTT.

The chain employs TRBV19 and TRBJ2-3; 7 bases are shared with TRBD2. Germline values: CDR1 LNHDA, CDR2 SQIVND (reference sequence). This CDR3 has 14 amino acids. Trimming cost V 4 bases and J 2 bases; bases outside gene matches: 3. The CDR3 DNA follows: TGTGCCAGTAGTAGAGCGGGGAACACAGATACGCAGTATTTT. It encodes CASSRAGNTDTQYF.

In the case of this clone: This specimen includes other DNA sequences encoding the same CDR3. The DNA for the CDR3 is TGTGCCAGCAGCGTAGTTTCGAACACCGGGGAGCTGTTTTTT. Translated: CASSVVSNTGELFF. This chain connects TRBV9 to TRBJ2-2, with D hard to call. CDR1 and CDR2 from the germline V gene are SGDLS and YYNGEE. Between the trimmed V and J ends, which lost 0 bases and 0 bases, there was a span of 3 bases. CDR3 length: 14 amino acids.

The rearrangement joins TRBV5-4 to TRBJ2-3; no definite D call. The germline V gene encodes CDR1 SGHNT and CDR2 YYREEE (reference sequence). V was clipped by 7 bases and J by 5 bases, with 5 bases between them. The CDR3 has 10 residues. Written as DNA, the CDR3 is TGTGCCAGCGGGGAAGATACGCAGTATTTT. Protein product: CASGEDTQYF.

This chain connects TRBV12-3 or TRBV12-4 to TRBJ1-1, with a weak D call TRBD1 (5 bases). V was clipped by 6 bases and J by 5 bases, with 7 bases between them. The CDR3 runs to 11 residues. CDR3 DNA: TGTGCCAGCAGGGGGGAGACTGAAGCTTTCTTT. This gives the protein CASRGETEAFF.

The chain combines TRBV19 with TRBJ1-6; a weak D match, TRBD1 (5 bases). The germline gives CDR1 LNHDA, CDR2 SQIVND (reference sequence). With 3 bases removed from V and 0 bases from J, the gap between germline ends came to 15 bases. This CDR3 spans 18 amino acids. DNA of the CDR3: TGTGCCAGTAGTATCACGGGACGGGTCGCCTCCTATAATTCACCCCTCCACTTT. Its protein is CASSITGRVASYNSPLHF.

The rearrangement links TRBV3-1 (or the pseudogene TRBV3-2) to TRBJ1-5, with a possible D match to TRBD1 (5 bases). Trimming removed 0 bases from V and 14 bases from J, with 17 bases in between. CDR3 length equals 14 residues. The germline CDR1 and CDR2 sequences are LGHDT and YNNKEL (reference sequence). CDR3: CASSQDSAGTDKHF. The CDR3, as DNA: TGTGCCAGCAGCCAAGACTCCGCCGGGACGGATAAGCATTTT.

This clone showed up just a few times. The chain combines TRBV18 with TRBJ1-1; 7 positions agree with TRBD1. This CDR3 is 17 amino acids long. CDR1 and CDR2 (germline): KGHSH, LQKENI. V lost 2 bases and J lost 0; bases outside the gene matches: 9. CDR3 sequence: CASSPGIWGQMNTEAFF. The CDR3 DNA reads TGTGCCAGCTCACCAGGTATTTGGGGACAGATGAACACTGAAGCTTTCTTT.

The chain recombines TRBV12-5 with TRBJ1-3; D gene ambiguous. Germline V gives CDR1 LGHNT, CDR2 FRNRAP. The V end was cut by 1 base, the J end by 2 bases, with 9 bases between. The CDR3 has 15 residues. The CDR3 region is CASGLAKLPGNTIYF. CDR3 coding DNA: TGTGCTAGTGGTTTGGCAAAGCTCCCTGGAAACACCATATATTTT.

In its sample, this clone was seen a few times. The V gene is TRBV4-3, the J gene TRBJ2-1; D is unclear. V lost 1 base and J 8 bases, leaving 12 bases between the germline ends. The CDR3 is 14 amino acids. Germline loops: CDR1 LGHNA, CDR2 YSLEER. The CDR3 region has the DNA TGCGCCAGCAGCCAAGTTACAGAGAACGATGAGCAGTTCTTC. Translating it yields CASSQVTENDEQFF.

The J gene is TRBJ2-5, the V gene TRBV7-2, with 8 bases lining up with TRBD2. Unmatched junction bases numbered 7, after V lost 0 bases and J lost 4 bases. The CDR3 is made up of 16 amino acids. From germline, CDR1 is SGHTA and CDR2 FQGNSA. CDR3 sequence reads: CASSLAPGGAVETQYF. The CDR3 DNA follows: TGTGCCAGCAGCTTAGCGCCCGGGGGGGCCGTAGAGACCCAGTACTTC.

The V call is TRBV2, the J call TRBJ1-1; TRBD1 matches 7 bases. Germline CDR1 is SNHLY and CDR2 is FYNNEI. V shed 6 bases and J 4 bases; nucleotides not matched to a gene: 5. The CDR3 consists of 13 residues. The CDR3 nucleotides are TGTGCCAGCAGGGCAGCAGGGGGCACTGAAGCTTTCTTT. Translating it yields CASRAAGGTEAFF.

The V call is TRBV9, the J call TRBJ2-3; D is uncertain. There are 13 residues in the CDR3. Germline CDR1 and CDR2: SGDLS and YYNGEE. V was pared by 4 bases and J by 10 bases, with 16 bases between. For the CDR3, the DNA is TGTGCCAGCAGCCCTACGGCTAATTCCCCGCAGTATTTT. The encoded protein is CASSPTANSPQYF.

The chain recombines TRBV10-3 with TRBJ1-2; 7 positions match TRBD1. V lost 10 bases and J lost 0; bases outside the gene matches: 5. Germline-derived CDR1 and CDR2 are ENHRY and SYGVKD. This CDR3 spans 13 amino acids. CDR3 bases: TGTGCCACACGGACAGGCGCTAACTATGGCTACACCTTC. Translating it yields CATRTGANYGYTF.

This clone was found a few times. The CDR3 region has the DNA TGTGCCAGCAGCTTAGCGGGACAGGTACATGGGGTAGAGCAGTACTTC. Translation gives CASSLAGQVHGVEQYF. The rearrangement uses TRBV11-1 and TRBJ2-7; the match to TRBD1 covers 8 bases. This CDR3 contains 16 residues. Germline V gene lookup returns CDR1 SGHAT and CDR2 FQDESV (reference sequence). Losses at the gene ends were 0 bases for V and 7 bases for J; bases not matched to a gene: 11.